These T cell receptor beta chains were read from a single sample in a study of T cells after yellow fever vaccination. MiXCR, run by TCRdb on the 5' RACE reads, gives a single entry per CDR3 protein. The profile shows about 240,000 distinct CDR3 sequences, less than 9% of them singletons. The specimen comprised CD4+ T cells sorted from PBMCs, sampled 15 days after the yellow fever booster vaccination. These TCRs come from a young man who received the YFV17D yellow fever vaccine. The CDR3 runs from the conserved cysteine through the conserved F or W. Each record gives: J gene, clone size, V gene, D gene, CDR3 protein, CDR3 DNA. A D gene is named only where the DNA matches it firmly. The size of a clone is reported for some rows only, either as once, few or many, or as a class for expanded clones.

TRBJ2-7 few TRBV10-3 TRBD1 CAISTGQGASYEQYF TGTGCCATCAGTACGGGACAGGGGGCATCCTACGAGCAGTACTTC
TRBJ2-5 many TRBV20-1 - CSALRRGGDGAQYF TGCAGTGCGCTCCGAAGGGGGGGAGATGGGGCCCAGTACTTC
TRBJ1-2 - TRBV27 - CASSSLFREENGYTF TGTGCCAGCAGTAGTTTATTCCGGGAAGAGAATGGCTACACCTTC
TRBJ1-2 - TRBV5-1 TRBD1 CASSSGQGSDGYTF TGCGCCAGCAGCAGCGGACAGGGAAGTGATGGCTACACCTTC
TRBJ2-7 many TRBV5-1 - CASSLASRAYEQYF TGCGCCAGCAGCTTGGCGAGCAGGGCCTACGAGCAGTACTTC
TRBJ2-1 few TRBV12-5 - CASVRTWTEQFF TGTGCTAGTGTCCGGACCTGGACAGAGCAGTTCTTC
TRBJ2-3 few TRBV11-2 - CASSTTLTSTDTQYF TGTGCCAGCAGCACGACGCTTACTAGCACAGATACGCAGTATTTT
TRBJ2-5 - TRBV20-1 - CSAKGTGETQYF TGCAGTGCCAAGGGGACTGGGGAGACCCAGTACTTC
TRBJ2-5 many TRBV15 - CATSAYQETQYF TGTGCCACCTCAGCGTATCAAGAGACCCAGTACTTC
TRBJ2-7 - TRBV29-1 TRBD1 CSVSDRGPYEQYF TGCAGCGTATCGGACAGGGGGCCTTACGAGCAGTACTTC
TRBJ1-1 few TRBV9 - CPDTEAFF TGTCCTGACACTGAAGCTTTCTTT
TRBJ2-3 - TRBV7-2 TRBD2 CASSFSGIETDTQYF TGTGCCAGCAGCTTTAGCGGGATCGAGACAGATACGCAGTATTTT
TRBJ2-3 few TRBV6-5 TRBD2 CASRLDWAGGTDTQYF TGTGCCAGCAGGCTAGACTGGGCGGGAGGCACAGATACGCAGTATTTT
TRBJ2-7 few TRBV20-1 TRBD1 CSARGDRGLNEQYF TGCAGTGCTAGAGGGGACAGGGGGCTGAACGAGCAGTACTTC
TRBJ2-7 many TRBV20-1 - CSARGGRLSYEQYF TGCAGTGCTAGAGGTGGGAGGTTATCCTACGAGCAGTACTTC
TRBJ2-3 few TRBV5-1 - CASSLEGQGLAQYF TGCGCCAGCAGCTTGGAGGGGCAGGGTCTTGCGCAGTATTTT
TRBJ1-2 many TRBV7-2 - CASSTVLWDSQRGGYTF TGTGCCAGCAGCACTGTGCTTTGGGACTCACAGAGGGGTGGCTACACCTTC
TRBJ2-1 many TRBV27 - CASSLTGQLNGNEQFF TGTGCCAGCAGTTTAACGGGTCAGCTCAACGGCAATGAGCAGTTCTTC
TRBJ2-1 few TRBV20-1 TRBD2 CSARGLAISYNEQFF TGCAGTGCGCGGGGACTAGCGATCTCCTACAATGAGCAGTTCTTC
TRBJ2-1 few TRBV12-3/TRBV12-4 TRBD2 CASRLAGGRNEQFF TGTGCCAGCAGACTAGCGGGAGGGCGGAATGAGCAGTTCTTC
TRBJ1-6 few TRBV28 - CASRTGVGSPLHF TGTGCCAGCAGAACCGGGGTAGGGTCACCCCTCCACTTT
TRBJ2-3 - TRBV4-2 - CASSQEIAAVKLTQYF TGTGCCAGCAGCCAAGAGATCGCAGCAGTGAAGCTTACGCAGTATTTT